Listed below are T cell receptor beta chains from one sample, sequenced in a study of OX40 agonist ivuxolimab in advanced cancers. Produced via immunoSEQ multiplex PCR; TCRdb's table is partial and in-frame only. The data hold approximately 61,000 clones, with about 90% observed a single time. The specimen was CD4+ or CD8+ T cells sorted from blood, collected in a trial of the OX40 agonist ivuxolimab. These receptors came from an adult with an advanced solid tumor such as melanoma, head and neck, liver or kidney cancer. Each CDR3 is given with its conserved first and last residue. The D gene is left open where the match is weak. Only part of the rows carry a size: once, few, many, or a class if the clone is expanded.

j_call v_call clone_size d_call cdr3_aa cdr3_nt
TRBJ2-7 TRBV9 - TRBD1 CASGPGQGLYEQYF TGTGCCAGCGGCCCGGGACAGGGCTTATACGAGCAGTACTTC
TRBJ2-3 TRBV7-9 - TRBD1 CASSSQGQTDTQYF TGTGCCAGCAGCAGCCAGGGACAGACAGATACGCAGTATTTT
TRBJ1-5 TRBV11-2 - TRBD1 CASSLGGQPYQPQHF TGTGCCAGCAGCTTAGGGGGACAGCCTTATCAGCCCCAGCATTTT
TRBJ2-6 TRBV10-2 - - CASSLGQTGANVLTF TGCGCCAGCAGTCTAGGACAGACCGGGGCCAACGTCCTGACTTTC
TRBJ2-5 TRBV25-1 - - CASSEYSDSQETQYF TGTGCCAGCAGTGAATATTCAGACAGCCAAGAGACCCAGTACTTC
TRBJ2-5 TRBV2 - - CASSAGRAETQYF TGTGCCAGCAGTGCGGGCAGGGCTGAGACCCAGTACTTC
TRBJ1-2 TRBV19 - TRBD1 CASSAHDRGYGYTF TGTGCCAGTAGTGCCCATGACAGGGGCTATGGCTACACCTTC
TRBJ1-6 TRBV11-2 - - CASSLDGNSPLHF TGTGCCAGCAGCTTGGACGGGAATTCACCCCTCCACTTT
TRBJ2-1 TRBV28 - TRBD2 CASSFSRGLAENEQFF TGTGCCAGCAGTTTTAGCCGCGGACTAGCGGAGAATGAGCAGTTCTTC
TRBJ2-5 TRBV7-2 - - CASSLGGVETQYF TGTGCCAGCAGCTTAGGCGGGGTCGAGACCCAGTACTTC
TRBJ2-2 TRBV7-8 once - CASSTPGANTGELFF TGTGCCAGCAGCACCCCTGGGGCGAACACCGGGGAGCTGTTTTTT
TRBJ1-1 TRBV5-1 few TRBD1 CASSLIPGGTEAFF TGCGCCAGCAGCTTGATACCAGGGGGCACTGAAGCTTTCTTT
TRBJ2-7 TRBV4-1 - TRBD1 CASSRDRDNYEQYF TGCGCCAGCAGCCGAGACAGGGACAACTACGAGCAGTACTTC
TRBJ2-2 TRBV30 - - CAWSVLGTQTGELFF TGTGCCTGGAGTGTACTCGGGACCCAGACCGGGGAGCTGTTTTTT
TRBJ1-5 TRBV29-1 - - CSVGQGSNQPQHF TGCAGCGTTGGGCAGGGGAGCAATCAGCCCCAGCATTTT
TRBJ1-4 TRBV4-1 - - CASSQDRDPTNEKLFF TGCGCCAGCAGCCAAGACAGGGATCCAACTAATGAAAAACTGTTTTTT
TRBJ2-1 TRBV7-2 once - CASSFGLVRNEQFF TGTGCCAGCAGCTTTGGGCTAGTGAGGAATGAGCAGTTCTTC
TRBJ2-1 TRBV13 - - CASSLNAGLNRYNEQFF TGTGCCAGCAGCTTAAACGCGGGATTAAACCGATACAATGAGCAGTTCTTC
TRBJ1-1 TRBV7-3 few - CASSLSGNTEAFF TGTGCCAGCAGCTTAAGTGGGAACACTGAAGCTTTCTTT
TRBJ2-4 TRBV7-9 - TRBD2 CASSQREGPAKNIQYF TGTGCCAGCAGCCAGAGGGAGGGTCCAGCCAAAAACATTCAGTACTTC
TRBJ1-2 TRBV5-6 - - CASSWGYGYTF TGTGCCAGCAGCTGGGGCTATGGCTACACCTTC
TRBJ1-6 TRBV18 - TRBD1 CASSSGQGALDRPLHF TGTGCCAGCTCATCGGGACAGGGTGCTCTAGATAGACCCCTCCACTTT
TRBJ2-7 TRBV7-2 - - CASTLFGGHYEQYF TGTGCCAGCACCCTCTTTGGGGGGCATTACGAGCAGTACTTC
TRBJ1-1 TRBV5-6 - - CASSLADRENTEAFF TGTGCCAGCAGCTTGGCAGACAGAGAGAACACTGAAGCTTTCTTT
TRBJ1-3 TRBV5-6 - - CASSSAPAGDGNTIYF TGTGCCAGCAGCTCAGCCCCGGCAGGGGATGGAAACACCATATATTTT
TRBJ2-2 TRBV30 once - CAWSDSGAANTGELFF TGTGCCTGGAGTGATTCGGGCGCCGCGAACACCGGGGAGCTGTTTTTT
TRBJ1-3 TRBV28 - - CASSSGNTIYF TGTGCCAGCAGTTCTGGAAACACCATATATTTT
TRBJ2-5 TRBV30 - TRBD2 CACGSGLAVGVQYF TGTGCCTGCGGGTCCGGACTAGCCGTGGGGGTCCAGTACTTC
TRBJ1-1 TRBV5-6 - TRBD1 CASSLEDRFGMNTEAFF TGTGCCAGCAGCTTGGAGGACAGGTTCGGCATGAACACTGAAGCTTTCTTT
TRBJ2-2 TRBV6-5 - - CASSYGGNTGELFF TGTGCCAGCAGTTACGGCGGGAACACCGGGGAGCTGTTTTTT
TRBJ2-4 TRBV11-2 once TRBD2 CASSLTKRGEAIQYF TGTGCCAGCAGCTTAACCAAGCGGGGGGAGGCCATTCAGTACTTC
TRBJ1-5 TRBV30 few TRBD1 CAWSRQGGFQPQHF TGTGCCTGGAGTAGGCAGGGGGGATTTCAGCCCCAGCATTTT
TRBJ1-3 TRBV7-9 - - CASSLEGSITRISGNTIYF TGTGCCAGCAGCTTAGAGGGGTCGATTACGAGGATCTCTGGAAACACCATATATTTT
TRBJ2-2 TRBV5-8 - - CASSAGHWNTGELFF TGTGCCAGCAGCGCCGGACATTGGAACACCGGGGAGCTGTTTTTT
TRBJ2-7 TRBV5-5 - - CASSLTQTYEQYF TGTGCCAGCAGCTTGACCCAGACCTACGAGCAGTACTTC
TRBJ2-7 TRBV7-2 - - CASSTRLRAATYEQYF TGTGCCAGCAGCACACGTCTTCGGGCAGCTACCTACGAGCAGTACTTC
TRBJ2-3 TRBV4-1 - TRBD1 CASSRRGIQGGTDTQYF TGCGCCAGCAGCCGACGCGGGATACAGGGGGGCACAGATACGCAGTATTTT
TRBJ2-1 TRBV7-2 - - CASSLALQGQQFF TGTGCCAGCAGCTTAGCGCTCCAGGGTCAGCAGTTCTTC
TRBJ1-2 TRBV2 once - CASSDRRANYGYTF TGTGCCAGCAGCGATCGCAGGGCTAACTATGGCTACACCTTC
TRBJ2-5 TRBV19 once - CASSTQTAGTQYF TGTGCCAGTAGTACACAGACAGCCGGGACCCAGTACTTC
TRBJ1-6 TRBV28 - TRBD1 CASRSLTGQGFGNSPLHF TGTGCCAGCAGATCACTAACGGGACAGGGGTTCGGGAATTCACCCCTCCACTTT
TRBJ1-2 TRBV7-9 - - CASSLPRGGGSDYGYTF TGTGCCAGCAGCTTACCCCGCGGCGGAGGGAGTGACTATGGCTACACCTTC
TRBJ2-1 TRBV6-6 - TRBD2 CASSYSGSGYNEQFF TGTGCCAGCAGTTATAGCGGGAGTGGGTACAATGAGCAGTTCTTC
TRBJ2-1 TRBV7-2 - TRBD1 CASSLENNSGTGGNEQFF TGTGCCAGCAGCTTAGAAAATAATTCAGGGACAGGGGGGAATGAGCAGTTCTTC
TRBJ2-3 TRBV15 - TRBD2 CATSRAALLAGNTDTQYF TGTGCCACCAGCAGAGCCGCCTTATTAGCGGGAAACACAGATACGCAGTATTTT
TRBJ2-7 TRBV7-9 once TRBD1 CASSRTGYEQYF TGTGCCAGCAGCAGGACAGGCTACGAGCAGTACTTC
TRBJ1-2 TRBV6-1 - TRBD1 CASSERGGQGASGYTF TGTGCCAGCAGTGAAAGGGGGGGACAGGGGGCGAGTGGCTACACCTTC
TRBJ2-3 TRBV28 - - CASSSITDTQYF TGTGCCAGCAGTTCAATCACAGATACGCAGTATTTT
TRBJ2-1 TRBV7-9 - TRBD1 CASSFGDRDNPQFF TGTGCCAGCAGCTTTGGGGACAGGGACAACCCCCAGTTCTTC
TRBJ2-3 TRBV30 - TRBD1 CAWSYRDRGQEDTQYF TGTGCCTGGTCCTACAGGGACAGGGGGCAGGAAGATACGCAGTATTTT
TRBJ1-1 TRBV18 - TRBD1 CASSPGGGVAEAFF TGTGCCAGCTCACCGGGAGGGGGCGTCGCTGAAGCTTTCTTT
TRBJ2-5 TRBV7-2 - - CASSLAGLGETQYF TGTGCCAGCAGCTTAGCGGGGCTGGGCGAGACCCAGTACTTC